This is a list of T cell receptor beta chains from one sample in a study of shared clonotypes between healthy human individuals. Assay used: immunoSEQ multiplex PCR; TCRdb lists only in-frame clones, some missing. This sample has 1.5 million to 1.9 million clones, with 95% to 99% found just once. Sequenced: naive CD4+ T cells sorted from blood. The receptor source for this set is a man aged 25 to 40 in good health. The CDR3 runs from the conserved cysteine through the conserved F or W. The order of the fields is J gene, V gene, D gene, clone size, CDR3 DNA, CDR3 protein. A D gene is named only where the DNA matches it firmly. Clone size is shown for a subset of rows, as once, few, many or a class of expanded clone.

J gene: TRBJ2-1; V gene: TRBV7-9; D gene: TRBD2; clone size: .; CDR3 DNA: TGTGCCAGCAGCTCTTGGACTAGCGGTAACAATGAGCAGTTCTTC; CDR3 protein: CASSSWTSGNNEQFF
J gene: TRBJ2-7; V gene: TRBV10-3; D gene: TRBD2; clone size: .; CDR3 DNA: TGTGCCAGCGGGGAGCGGGAGACCTACGAGCAGTACTTC; CDR3 protein: CASGERETYEQYF
J gene: TRBJ2-7; V gene: TRBV5-1; D gene: TRBD2; clone size: .; CDR3 DNA: TGCGCCAGCAGCTTCACTAGCGGGATCGACGAGCAGTACTTC; CDR3 protein: CASSFTSGIDEQYF
J gene: TRBJ2-1; V gene: TRBV5-4; D gene: TRBD2; clone size: .; CDR3 DNA: TGTGCCAGCAGCTCGGGACTAGCGGGACCTCCTTCGAGCAATGAGCAGTTCTTC; CDR3 protein: CASSSGLAGPPSSNEQFF
J gene: TRBJ2-1; V gene: TRBV10-2; D gene: TRBD2; clone size: .; CDR3 DNA: TGCGCCAGCAGTGGGGACTCGGGGGGGATCCCCTACAATGAGCAGTTCTTC; CDR3 protein: CASSGDSGGIPYNEQFF
J gene: TRBJ2-3; V gene: TRBV7-9; D gene: TRBD2; clone size: .; CDR3 DNA: TGTGCCAGCAGCCGAACTAGCGGGAGCGCAGATACGCAGTATTTT; CDR3 protein: CASSRTSGSADTQYF
J gene: TRBJ2-3; V gene: TRBV5-3; D gene: .; clone size: .; CDR3 DNA: TGTGCCAGAAGCTTAATGACAGCAGCAGAAGATACGCAGTATTTT; CDR3 protein: CARSLMTAAEDTQYF
J gene: TRBJ2-3; V gene: TRBV5-1; D gene: TRBD2; clone size: once; CDR3 DNA: TGCGCCAGCAGCGAGGGACTAGCGGAGCTCAATACGCAGTATTTT; CDR3 protein: CASSEGLAELNTQYF
J gene: TRBJ2-1; V gene: TRBV7-6; D gene: .; clone size: .; CDR3 DNA: TGTGCCAGCAGCCCCCTCTACAATGAGCAGTTCTTC; CDR3 protein: CASSPLYNEQFF
J gene: TRBJ1-1; V gene: TRBV5-1; D gene: TRBD1; clone size: once; CDR3 DNA: TGCGCCAGCAGCATACCGACAGGGATGAACACTGAAGCTTTCTTT; CDR3 protein: CASSIPTGMNTEAFF
J gene: TRBJ1-5; V gene: TRBV7-2; D gene: TRBD1; clone size: .; CDR3 DNA: TGTGCCAGCAGCTCAGACAGGGGGGTACGGGCCCAGCATTTT; CDR3 protein: CASSSDRGVRAQHF
J gene: TRBJ1-1; V gene: TRBV2; D gene: .; clone size: .; CDR3 DNA: TGTGCCAGCCGCCATGCGAGGGGTCGGGCTTTCTTT; CDR3 protein: CASRHARGRAFF
J gene: TRBJ2-7; V gene: TRBV28; D gene: .; clone size: .; CDR3 DNA: TGTGCCAGCAGGAGGGGATCCTACGAGCAGTACTTC; CDR3 protein: CASRRGSYEQYF
J gene: TRBJ2-7; V gene: TRBV28; D gene: TRBD2; clone size: .; CDR3 DNA: TGTGCCAGCAGTTTCGGAGCGGGAGGGCCCTACGAGCAGTACTTC; CDR3 protein: CASSFGAGGPYEQYF
J gene: TRBJ2-7; V gene: TRBV5-1; D gene: TRBD1; clone size: .; CDR3 DNA: TGCGCCAGCAGCTTGGCGGGGACAGTCTACGAGCAGTACTTC; CDR3 protein: CASSLAGTVYEQYF
J gene: TRBJ1-4; V gene: TRBV11-2; D gene: .; clone size: .; CDR3 DNA: TGTGCCAGCAGCCCCCGTGGGACATCGCCTTTAGCTAATGAAAAACTGTTTTTT; CDR3 protein: CASSPRGTSPLANEKLFF
J gene: TRBJ2-7; V gene: TRBV19; D gene: .; clone size: .; CDR3 DNA: TGTGCCAGTAGTAACCCCCCCCGCTACGAGCAGTACTTC; CDR3 protein: CASSNPPRYEQYF
J gene: TRBJ2-1; V gene: TRBV9; D gene: .; clone size: .; CDR3 DNA: TGTGCCAGCAGCGTAGATCCGGGAAACTCCTACAATGAGCAGTTCTTC; CDR3 protein: CASSVDPGNSYNEQFF
J gene: TRBJ2-7; V gene: TRBV15; D gene: .; clone size: .; CDR3 DNA: TGTGCCACCAGCAGACGACTCCGGGACACCAGCTCCTACGAGCAGTACTTC; CDR3 protein: CATSRRLRDTSSYEQYF
J gene: TRBJ2-2; V gene: TRBV10-2; D gene: .; clone size: .; CDR3 DNA: TGCGCCAGCAGTGAGAGAGGGCCGGAGACCGGGGAGCTGTTTTTT; CDR3 protein: CASSERGPETGELFF
J gene: TRBJ2-3; V gene: TRBV4-1; D gene: TRBD2; clone size: .; CDR3 DNA: TGCGCCAGCAGCCAAGATGTAAGCGGGAGTGTTGAAGATACGCAGTATTTT; CDR3 protein: CASSQDVSGSVEDTQYF
J gene: TRBJ2-3; V gene: TRBV2; D gene: .; clone size: .; CDR3 DNA: TGTGCCAGCTTAGGGACCGCCTTCACAGATACGCAGTATTTT; CDR3 protein: CASLGTAFTDTQYF
J gene: TRBJ2-4; V gene: TRBV11-2; D gene: .; clone size: .; CDR3 DNA: TGTGCCAGCACCCACCCCTGGGGCAAAAACATTCAGTACTTC; CDR3 protein: CASTHPWGKNIQYF
J gene: TRBJ2-2; V gene: TRBV6-1; D gene: .; clone size: .; CDR3 DNA: TGTGCCAGCAGTTGGGGGCCGGACACCGGGGAGCTGTTTTTT; CDR3 protein: CASSWGPDTGELFF
J gene: TRBJ2-7; V gene: TRBV19; D gene: .; clone size: .; CDR3 DNA: TGTGCCAGTAGTATCGGCAGGGGAGACTACGAGCAGTACTTC; CDR3 protein: CASSIGRGDYEQYF
J gene: TRBJ1-5; V gene: TRBV28; D gene: .; clone size: .; CDR3 DNA: TGTGCCAGCAGTTTATTGGGGCACAATTATCAGCCCCAGCATTTT; CDR3 protein: CASSLLGHNYQPQHF
J gene: TRBJ1-1; V gene: TRBV6-1; D gene: .; clone size: .; CDR3 DNA: TGTGCCAGCAGTGAAATAGGTACAGTTAAACTCACTGAAGCTTTCTTT; CDR3 protein: CASSEIGTVKLTEAFF
J gene: TRBJ2-2; V gene: TRBV4-3; D gene: .; clone size: .; CDR3 DNA: TGCGCCAGCAGCCAACCTCCTGTCAAGGGGCTCACCGGGGAGCTGTTTTTT; CDR3 protein: CASSQPPVKGLTGELFF
J gene: TRBJ1-5; V gene: TRBV15; D gene: TRBD1; clone size: .; CDR3 DNA: TGTGCCACCAGCAGCGGGCAACTGGGGACAGGCGTCGGCAATCAGCCCCAGCATTTT; CDR3 protein: CATSSGQLGTGVGNQPQHF
J gene: TRBJ1-4; V gene: TRBV9; D gene: .; clone size: .; CDR3 DNA: TGTGCCAGCAGCGTAGAGGGCAGGGATCGTGAAAAACTGTTTTTT; CDR3 protein: CASSVEGRDREKLFF
J gene: TRBJ2-3; V gene: TRBV7-9; D gene: .; clone size: .; CDR3 DNA: TGTGCCAGCAGCTTCGTCGGGGTTTCCGGGACGGAAAGAGATACGCAGTATTTT; CDR3 protein: CASSFVGVSGTERDTQYF
J gene: TRBJ1-4; V gene: TRBV5-1; D gene: .; clone size: .; CDR3 DNA: TGCGCCAGCAGCTTGGAGGAAGAAGACGAAAAACTGTTTTTT; CDR3 protein: CASSLEEEDEKLFF
J gene: TRBJ2-1; V gene: TRBV18; D gene: .; clone size: .; CDR3 DNA: TGTGCCAGCTCCCCCACTAGCTCTAGCTCCTACAATGAGCAGTTCTTC; CDR3 protein: CASSPTSSSSYNEQFF
J gene: TRBJ2-5; V gene: TRBV25-1; D gene: .; clone size: .; CDR3 DNA: TGTGCCAGCAGTGGGTACCAACTAGGAGAGACCCAGTACTTC; CDR3 protein: CASSGYQLGETQYF
J gene: TRBJ2-1; V gene: TRBV2; D gene: TRBD1; clone size: .; CDR3 DNA: TGTGCCAGCAGTCCGGGACAGGCGTATAACAATGAGCAGTTCTTC; CDR3 protein: CASSPGQAYNNEQFF
J gene: TRBJ2-1; V gene: TRBV27; D gene: .; clone size: .; CDR3 DNA: TGTGCCAGCAGTTCGGGGGCAGGCGTCTACAATGAGCAGTTCTTC; CDR3 protein: CASSSGAGVYNEQFF
J gene: TRBJ1-1; V gene: TRBV30; D gene: .; clone size: .; CDR3 DNA: TGTGCCTGGAGTGAGTGGGACACTGAAGCTTTCTTT; CDR3 protein: CAWSEWDTEAFF
J gene: TRBJ1-2; V gene: TRBV14; D gene: .; clone size: .; CDR3 DNA: TGTGCCAGCAGCCTCTCCGGAGCATTCTATGGCTACACCTTC; CDR3 protein: CASSLSGAFYGYTF
J gene: TRBJ2-7; V gene: TRBV28; D gene: .; clone size: .; CDR3 DNA: TGTGCCAGCAGCGTAAGCCAGGGGCGGGACGCATTAATGAGGCAGTACTTC; CDR3 protein: CASSVSQGRDALMRQYF
J gene: TRBJ1-5; V gene: TRBV19; D gene: TRBD1; clone size: .; CDR3 DNA: TGTGCCAGTAGTACCCTCGACAGGGGAGGCAGCAATCAGCCCCAGCATTTT; CDR3 protein: CASSTLDRGGSNQPQHF
J gene: TRBJ2-5; V gene: TRBV29-1; D gene: .; clone size: .; CDR3 DNA: TGCAGCTCCTTTTACCGGCAAGGGGAGACCCAGTACTTC; CDR3 protein: CSSFYRQGETQYF
J gene: TRBJ1-5; V gene: TRBV19; D gene: .; clone size: .; CDR3 DNA: TGTGCCAGTAACCTCCACACCGGAGGGCAGAATCAGCCCCAGCATTTT; CDR3 protein: CASNLHTGGQNQPQHF
J gene: TRBJ2-4; V gene: TRBV4-1; D gene: TRBD1; clone size: .; CDR3 DNA: TGCGCCAGCAGCCTAGAAGGACAGGACCTGCGTGGAAACATTCAGTACTTC; CDR3 protein: CASSLEGQDLRGNIQYF